The clone carrying this T cell receptor (beta chain) has just one count. The data were taken from a study of blood T cell repertoires in COVID-19. The repertoire was sequenced with immunoSEQ multiplex PCR; TCRdb's copy has only in-frame clones and lacks some. The profile shows 250,000 or so clones, around nine tenths of them singletons. The germline gives CDR1 SGHRS, CDR2 YFSETQ. CDR3 length: 15 amino acids. Trimming at V came to 4 bases and at J to 5 bases, leaving 8 bases not matched to a gene. The sequence was collected from an elderly man with acute or convalescent COVID-19. The genes are TRBV5-1 and TRBJ1-5, with TRBD1 identical over 8 bases. Sequenced sample: peripheral blood. The CDR3 bases are TGCGCCAGCAGCACGTCAGGGGGCGAGGATCAGCCCCAGCATTTT. Protein: CASSTSGGEDQPQHF.